The rows below give T cell receptor beta chains drawn from one sample of a study of shared clonotypes between healthy human individuals. Sequenced by immunoSEQ multiplex PCR; TCRdb stores in-frame clones only, minus some. The repertoire holds roughly 2,000,000 clones, with approximately 94% as singletons. The sample was naive CD8+ T cells sorted from blood. These receptor sequences come from a man between 18 and 29 years old in good health. Both conserved end residues are part of each CDR3. A D gene is named only where the DNA matches it firmly.

j_gene	d_gene	v_gene	CDR3nt	CDR3aa
TRBJ2-7	.	TRBV7-2	TGTGCCAGCAGCTTAGCAACGGGCCCCCTCGAGCAGTACTTC	CASSLATGPLEQYF
TRBJ2-7	.	TRBV11-2	TGTGCCAGCAGCTTCGCGGGACCAGGTTACGAGCAGTACTTC	CASSFAGPGYEQYF
TRBJ1-2	.	TRBV12-5	TGTGCTAGTGGTTTGCTCGGGTCCCACTATGGCTACACCTTC	CASGLLGSHYGYTF
TRBJ2-7	TRBD1	TRBV9	TGTGCCAGCAGCGCACAGGGACAGCTTTACTTC	CASSAQGQLYF
TRBJ2-7	.	TRBV4-1	TGCGCCAGCAGCCCCCGGGACGTGAGCTCCTACGAGCAGTACTTC	CASSPRDVSSYEQYF
TRBJ2-7	.	TRBV7-6	TGTGCCAGCAGCCAGGGGGGAGGCTACGAGCAGTACTTC	CASSQGGGYEQYF
TRBJ2-7	TRBD2	TRBV7-9	TGTGCCAGCAGCGACACTAGCGGAGGCTCCTACGAGCAGTACTTC	CASSDTSGGSYEQYF
TRBJ2-2	.	TRBV7-8	TGTGCCAGCAGCGTACTTTACACCGGGGAGCTGTTTTTT	CASSVLYTGELFF
TRBJ2-1	TRBD2	TRBV27	TGTGCCAGCAGTTCTTTCCGGGAGGGGTCCTGGAATGAGCAGTTCTTC	CASSSFREGSWNEQFF
TRBJ2-2	.	TRBV13	TGTGCCAGCAGCTTATATGTGGCCGGGGAGCTGTTTTTT	CASSLYVAGELFF